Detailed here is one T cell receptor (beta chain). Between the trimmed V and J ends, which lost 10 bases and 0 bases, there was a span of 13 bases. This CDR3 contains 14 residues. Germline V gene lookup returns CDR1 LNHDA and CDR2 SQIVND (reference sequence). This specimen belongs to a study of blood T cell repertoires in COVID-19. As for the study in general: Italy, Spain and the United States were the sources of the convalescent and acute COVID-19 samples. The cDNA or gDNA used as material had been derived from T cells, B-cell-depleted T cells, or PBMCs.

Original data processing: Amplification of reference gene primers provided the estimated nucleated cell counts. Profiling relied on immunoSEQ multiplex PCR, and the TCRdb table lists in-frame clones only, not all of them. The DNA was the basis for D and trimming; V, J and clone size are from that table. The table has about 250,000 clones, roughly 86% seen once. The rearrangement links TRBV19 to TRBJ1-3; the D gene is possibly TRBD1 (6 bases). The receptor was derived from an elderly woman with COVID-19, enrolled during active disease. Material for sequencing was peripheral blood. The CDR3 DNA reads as TGTGCCACCCTCCGGACAGTCTCTGGAAACACCATATATTTT. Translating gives CATLRTVSGNTIYF.